This section outlines one T cell receptor (beta chain) sequence together with its context. Its antigen is not known. The table came from immunoSEQ multiplex PCR; TCRdb's copy has only in-frame clones and leaves some out. The data contain 95,000 to 150,000 clones, roughly 90% of them singletons. This specimen belongs to a study of T cell responses to AZD1222 COVID-19 vaccine. About the study: Second-dose intervals near 4 or 12 weeks were combined.

The CDR3 is 15 amino acids. Germline lookup yields CDR1 LGHNA and CDR2 YSLEER. Trimming removed 5 bases from V and 8 bases from J, with 19 bases in between. Overall study results and limits: The study reported that nearly half of spike-specific TCRs target unmutated variant regions. Most donors were white British and more were female, and clonal diversity was possibly underestimated.

The sequenced sample was peripheral blood, obtained on day 0 of AZD1222 vaccination. This clonotype originated in an adult in good health. The V call is TRBV4-3, the J call TRBJ2-1, with D hard to call. The CDR3 DNA follows: TGCGCCAGCAGCTCAACTTTAAACAACTGGGATGAGCAGTTCTTC. Its protein product is CASSSTLNNWDEQFF.